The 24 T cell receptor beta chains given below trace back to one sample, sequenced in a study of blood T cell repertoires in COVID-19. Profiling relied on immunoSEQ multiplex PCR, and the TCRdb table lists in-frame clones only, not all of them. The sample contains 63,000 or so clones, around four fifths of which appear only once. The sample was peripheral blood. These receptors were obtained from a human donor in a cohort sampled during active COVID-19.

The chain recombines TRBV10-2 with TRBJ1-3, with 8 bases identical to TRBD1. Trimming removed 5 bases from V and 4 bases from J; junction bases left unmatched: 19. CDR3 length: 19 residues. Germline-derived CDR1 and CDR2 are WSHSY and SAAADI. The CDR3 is CASSPLRTGIISSGNTIYF. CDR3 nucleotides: TGCGCCAGCAGTCCTCTCCGGACAGGGATCATCTCGAGCGGAAACACCATATATTTT.

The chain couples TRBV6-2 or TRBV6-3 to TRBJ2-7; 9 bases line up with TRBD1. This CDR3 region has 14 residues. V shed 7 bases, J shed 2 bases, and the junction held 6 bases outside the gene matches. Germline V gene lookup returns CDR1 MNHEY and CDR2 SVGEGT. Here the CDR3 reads CASTPTGGTYEQYF. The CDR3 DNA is TGTGCCAGCACCCCCACAGGGGGCACCTACGAGCAGTACTTC.

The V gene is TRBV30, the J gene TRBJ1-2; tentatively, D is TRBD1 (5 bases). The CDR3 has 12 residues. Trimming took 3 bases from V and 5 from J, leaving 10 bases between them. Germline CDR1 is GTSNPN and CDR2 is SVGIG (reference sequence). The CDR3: CAWRGQTYGYTF. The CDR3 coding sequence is TGTGCCTGGAGGGGGCAGACATATGGCTACACCTTC.

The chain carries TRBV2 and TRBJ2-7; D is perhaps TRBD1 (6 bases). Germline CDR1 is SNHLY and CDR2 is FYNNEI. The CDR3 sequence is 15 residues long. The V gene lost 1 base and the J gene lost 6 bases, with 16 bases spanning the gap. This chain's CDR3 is CASSEGGQGIGEQYF. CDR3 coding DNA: TGTGCCAGCAGTGAAGGGGGGCAGGGTATCGGCGAGCAGTACTTC.

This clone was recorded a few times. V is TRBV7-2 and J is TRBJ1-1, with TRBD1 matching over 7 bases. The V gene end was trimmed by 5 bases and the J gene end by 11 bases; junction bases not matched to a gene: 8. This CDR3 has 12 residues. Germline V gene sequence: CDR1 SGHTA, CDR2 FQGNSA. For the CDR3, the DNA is TGTGCCAGCAGCAACGGGCTCAGGGGGGCTTTCTTT. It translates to CASSNGLRGAFF.

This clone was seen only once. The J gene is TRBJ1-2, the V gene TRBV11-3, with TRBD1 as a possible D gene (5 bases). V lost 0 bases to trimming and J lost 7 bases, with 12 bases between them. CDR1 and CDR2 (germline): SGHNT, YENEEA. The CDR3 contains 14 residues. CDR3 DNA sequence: TGTGCCAGCAGCTTAGAGGCAGGGCTAAGTGGCTACACCTTC. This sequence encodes CASSLEAGLSGYTF.

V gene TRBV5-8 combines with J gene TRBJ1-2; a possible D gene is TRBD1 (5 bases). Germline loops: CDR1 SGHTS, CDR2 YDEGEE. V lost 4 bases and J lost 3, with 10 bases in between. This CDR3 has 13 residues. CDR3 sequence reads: CASSPDRYYGYTF. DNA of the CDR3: TGTGCCAGCAGCCCTGACAGATACTATGGCTACACCTTC.

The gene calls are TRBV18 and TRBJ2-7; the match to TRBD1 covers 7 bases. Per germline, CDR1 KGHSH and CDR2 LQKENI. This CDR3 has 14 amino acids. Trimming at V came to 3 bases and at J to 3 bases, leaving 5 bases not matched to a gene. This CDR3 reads CASSPQGVGYEQYF. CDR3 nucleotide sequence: TGTGCCAGCTCACCGCAGGGGGTGGGCTACGAGCAGTACTTC.

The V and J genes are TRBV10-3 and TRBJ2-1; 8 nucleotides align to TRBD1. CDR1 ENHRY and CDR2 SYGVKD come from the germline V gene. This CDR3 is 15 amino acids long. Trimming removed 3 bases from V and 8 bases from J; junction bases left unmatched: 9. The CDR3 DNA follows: TGTGCCATCAGTGACCCGGACAGGGCTGGCCATGAGCAGTTCTTC. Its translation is CAISDPDRAGHEQFF.

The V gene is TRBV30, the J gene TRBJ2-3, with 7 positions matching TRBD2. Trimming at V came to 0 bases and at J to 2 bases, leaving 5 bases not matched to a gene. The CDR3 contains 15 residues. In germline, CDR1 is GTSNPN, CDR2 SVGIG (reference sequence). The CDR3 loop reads CAWSVGDYPTDTQYF. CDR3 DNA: TGTGCCTGGAGTGTAGGGGACTACCCCACAGATACGCAGTATTTT.

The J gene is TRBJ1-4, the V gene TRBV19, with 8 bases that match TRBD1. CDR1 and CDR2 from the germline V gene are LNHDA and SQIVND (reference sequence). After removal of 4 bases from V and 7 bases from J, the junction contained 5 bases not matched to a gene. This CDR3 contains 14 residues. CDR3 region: CASSTGGSGEKLFF. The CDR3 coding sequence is TGTGCCAGTAGTACAGGGGGCAGCGGTGAAAAACTGTTTTTT. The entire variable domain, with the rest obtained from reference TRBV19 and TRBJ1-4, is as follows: DGGITQSPKYLFRKEGQNVTLSCEQNLNHDAMYWYRQDPGQGLRLIYYSQIVNDFQKGDIAEGYSVSREKKESFPLTVTSAQKNPTAFYLCASSTGGSGEKLFFGSGTQLSVL.

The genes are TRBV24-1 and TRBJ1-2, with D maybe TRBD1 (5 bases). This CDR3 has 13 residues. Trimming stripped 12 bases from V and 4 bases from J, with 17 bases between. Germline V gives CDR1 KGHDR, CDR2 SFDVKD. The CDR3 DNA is TGTGCCGCGAGCCAAACAGGTTTCTATGGCTACACCTTC. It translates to CAASQTGFYGYTF.

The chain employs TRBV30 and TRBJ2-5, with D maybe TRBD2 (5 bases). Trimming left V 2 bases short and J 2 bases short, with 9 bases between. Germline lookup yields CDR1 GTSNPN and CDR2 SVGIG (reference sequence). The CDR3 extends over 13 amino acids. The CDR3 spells CAWSRAGQETQYF. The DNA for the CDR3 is TGTGCCTGGAGTAGGGCGGGTCAAGAGACCCAGTACTTC.

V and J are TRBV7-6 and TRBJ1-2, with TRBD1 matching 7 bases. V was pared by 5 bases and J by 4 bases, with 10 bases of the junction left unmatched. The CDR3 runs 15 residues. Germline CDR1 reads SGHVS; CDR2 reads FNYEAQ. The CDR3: CASSPQGGLFYGYTF. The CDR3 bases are TGTGCCAGCAGCCCGCAGGGGGGTCTCTTCTATGGCTACACCTTC.

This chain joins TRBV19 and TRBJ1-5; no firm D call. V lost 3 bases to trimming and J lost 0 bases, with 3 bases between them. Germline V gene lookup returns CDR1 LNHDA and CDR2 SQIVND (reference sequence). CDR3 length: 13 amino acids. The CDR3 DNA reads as TGTGCCAGTAGTATTAGTAGCAATCAGCCCCAGCATTTT. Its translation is CASSISSNQPQHF.

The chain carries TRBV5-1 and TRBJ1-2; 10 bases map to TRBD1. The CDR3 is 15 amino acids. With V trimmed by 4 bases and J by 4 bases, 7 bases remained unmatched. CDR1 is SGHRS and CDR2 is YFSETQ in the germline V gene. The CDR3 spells CASSPGDRGGYGYTF. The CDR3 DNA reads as TGCGCCAGCAGCCCCGGGGACAGGGGCGGCTATGGCTACACCTTC.

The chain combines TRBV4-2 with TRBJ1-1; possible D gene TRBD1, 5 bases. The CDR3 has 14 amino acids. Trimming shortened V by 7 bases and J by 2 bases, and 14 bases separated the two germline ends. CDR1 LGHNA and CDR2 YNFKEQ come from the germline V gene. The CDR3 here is CASTPDMINTEAFF. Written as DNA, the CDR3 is TGTGCCAGCACCCCGGACATGATTAACACTGAAGCTTTCTTT.

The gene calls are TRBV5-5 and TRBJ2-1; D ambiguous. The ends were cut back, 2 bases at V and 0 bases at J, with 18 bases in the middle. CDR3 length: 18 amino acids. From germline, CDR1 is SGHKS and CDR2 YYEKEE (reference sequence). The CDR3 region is CASSFILFGFSSYNEQFF. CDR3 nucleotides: TGTGCCAGCAGCTTTATTTTGTTTGGCTTCAGCTCCTACAATGAGCAGTTCTTC.

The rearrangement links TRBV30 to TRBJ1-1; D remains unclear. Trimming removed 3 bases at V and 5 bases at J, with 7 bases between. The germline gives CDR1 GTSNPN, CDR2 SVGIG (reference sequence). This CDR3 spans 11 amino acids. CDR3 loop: CAWSARTEAFF. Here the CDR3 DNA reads TGTGCCTGGAGCGCTCGGACTGAAGCTTTCTTT.

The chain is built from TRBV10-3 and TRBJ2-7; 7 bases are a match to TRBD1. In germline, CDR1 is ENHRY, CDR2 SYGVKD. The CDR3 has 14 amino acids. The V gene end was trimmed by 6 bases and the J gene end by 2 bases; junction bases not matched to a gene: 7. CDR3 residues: CAISPGTAPYEQYF. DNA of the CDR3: TGTGCCATCAGCCCCGGGACAGCTCCCTACGAGCAGTACTTC.

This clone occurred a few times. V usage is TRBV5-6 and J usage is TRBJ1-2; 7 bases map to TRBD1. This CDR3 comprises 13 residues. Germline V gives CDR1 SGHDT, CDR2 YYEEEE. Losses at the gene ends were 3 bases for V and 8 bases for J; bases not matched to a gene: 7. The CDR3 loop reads CASSSRQGTGYTF. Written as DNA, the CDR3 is TGTGCCAGCAGCTCCCGACAGGGAACAGGCTACACCTTC.

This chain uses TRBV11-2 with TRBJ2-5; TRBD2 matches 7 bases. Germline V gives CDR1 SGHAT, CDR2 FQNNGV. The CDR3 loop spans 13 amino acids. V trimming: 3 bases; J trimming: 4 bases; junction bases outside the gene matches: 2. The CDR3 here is CASSLGLLETQYF. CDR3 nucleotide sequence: TGTGCCAGCAGCTTGGGACTATTAGAGACCCAGTACTTC.

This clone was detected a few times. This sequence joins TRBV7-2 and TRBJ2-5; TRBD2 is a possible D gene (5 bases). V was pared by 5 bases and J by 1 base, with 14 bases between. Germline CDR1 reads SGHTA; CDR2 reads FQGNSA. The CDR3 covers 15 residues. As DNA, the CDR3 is TGTGCCAGCAGCCCAACTCGAGGGTCCCAAGAGACCCAGTACTTC. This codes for CASSPTRGSQETQYF.

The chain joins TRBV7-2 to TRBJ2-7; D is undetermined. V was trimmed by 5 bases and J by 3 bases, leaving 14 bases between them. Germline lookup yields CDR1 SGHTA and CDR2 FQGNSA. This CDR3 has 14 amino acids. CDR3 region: CASSPLSVGYEQYF. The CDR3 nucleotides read TGTGCCAGCAGCCCTTTGAGTGTCGGCTACGAGCAGTACTTC.